This paragraph reports one T cell receptor (beta chain). The data were taken from a study of cytomegalovirus exposure and HLA in healthy donors. The germline V gene has CDR1 SGHNT and CDR2 YENEEA. The CDR3 is made up of 14 amino acids. Trimming removed 5 bases from V and 7 bases from J; junction bases left unmatched: 7. This PCR relied on a set of 60 Vbeta primers and 13 Jbeta primers. The protocol was immunoSEQ multiplex PCR, while the TCRdb copy is restricted to in-frame clones and leaves out a portion. The sample shows some 96,000 clones, less than 80% of them seen only once. The V and J genes are TRBV11-3 and TRBJ2-1, with 8 bases lining up with TRBD1. Sequencing was performed on PBMCs. The TCR originated in a man between 40 and 49 years old in good health and CMV-seronegative. Here the CDR3 reads CASSPGTGVNEQFF. CDR3 DNA sequence: TGTGCCAGCAGCCCCGGGACAGGTGTGAATGAGCAGTTCTTC.